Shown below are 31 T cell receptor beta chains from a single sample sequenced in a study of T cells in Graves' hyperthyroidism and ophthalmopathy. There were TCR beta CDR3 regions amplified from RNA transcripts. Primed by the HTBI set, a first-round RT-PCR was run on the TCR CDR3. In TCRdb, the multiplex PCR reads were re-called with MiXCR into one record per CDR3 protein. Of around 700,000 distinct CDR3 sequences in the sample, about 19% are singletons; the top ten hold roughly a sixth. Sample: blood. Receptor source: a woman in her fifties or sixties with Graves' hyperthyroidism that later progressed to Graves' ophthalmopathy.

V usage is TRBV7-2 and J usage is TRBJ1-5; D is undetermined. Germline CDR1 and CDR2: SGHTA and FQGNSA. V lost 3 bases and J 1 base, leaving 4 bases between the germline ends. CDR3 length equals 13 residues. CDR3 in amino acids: CASSFVSNQPQHF. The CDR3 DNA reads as TGTGCCAGCAGCTTCGTAAGCAATCAGCCCCAGCATTTT.

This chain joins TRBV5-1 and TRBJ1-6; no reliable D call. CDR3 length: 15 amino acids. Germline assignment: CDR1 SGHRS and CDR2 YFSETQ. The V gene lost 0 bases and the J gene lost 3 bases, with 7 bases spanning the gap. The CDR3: CASSLAKDYNSPLHF. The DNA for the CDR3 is TGCGCCAGCAGCTTGGCTAAAGACTATAATTCACCCCTCCACTTT. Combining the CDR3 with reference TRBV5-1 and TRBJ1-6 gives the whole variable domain KAGVTQTPRYLIKTRGQQVTLSCSPISGHRSVSWYQQTPGQGLQFLFEYFSETQRNKGNFPGRFSGRQFSNSRSEMNVSTLELGDSALYLCASSLAKDYNSPLHFGNGTRLTVT.

The CDR3 region has the DNA TGTGCCAGCAGCGTGACGGGACAGAGTTACTATGGCTACACCTTC. Protein: CASSVTGQSYYGYTF. The J gene is TRBJ1-2, the V gene TRBV7-2, with 7 nucleotides matching TRBD1. CDR3 length: 15 residues. V trimming: 5 bases; J trimming: 3 bases; junction bases outside the gene matches: 9. Per germline, CDR1 SGHTA and CDR2 FQGNSA.

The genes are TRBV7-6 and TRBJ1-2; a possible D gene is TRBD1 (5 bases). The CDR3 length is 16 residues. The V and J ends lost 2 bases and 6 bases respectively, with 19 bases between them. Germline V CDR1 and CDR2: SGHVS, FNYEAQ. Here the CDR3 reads CASSLFQGPTFDGYTF. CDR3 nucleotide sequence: TGTGCCAGCAGCTTATTCCAGGGCCCGACCTTTGATGGCTACACCTTC.

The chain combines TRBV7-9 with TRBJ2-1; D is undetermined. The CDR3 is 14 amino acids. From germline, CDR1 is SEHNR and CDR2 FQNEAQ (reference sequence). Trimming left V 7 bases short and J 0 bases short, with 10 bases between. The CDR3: CASTSEFSYNEQFF. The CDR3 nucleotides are TGTGCCAGCACGAGTGAGTTCTCCTACAATGAGCAGTTCTTC. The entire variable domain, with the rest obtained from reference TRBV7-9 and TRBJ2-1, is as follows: DTGVSQNPRHKITKRGQNVTFRCDPISEHNRLYWYRQTLGQGPEFLTYFQNEAQLEKSRLLSDRFSAERPKGSFSTLEIQRTEQGDSAMYLCASTSEFSYNEQFFGPGTRLTVL.

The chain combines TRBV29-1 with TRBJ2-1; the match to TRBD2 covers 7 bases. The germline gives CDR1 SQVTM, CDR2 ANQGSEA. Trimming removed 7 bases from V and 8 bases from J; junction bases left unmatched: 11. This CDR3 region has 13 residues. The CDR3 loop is CSAGGRAGDEQFF. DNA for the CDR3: TGCAGCGCCGGTGGGAGGGCGGGTGATGAGCAGTTCTTC.

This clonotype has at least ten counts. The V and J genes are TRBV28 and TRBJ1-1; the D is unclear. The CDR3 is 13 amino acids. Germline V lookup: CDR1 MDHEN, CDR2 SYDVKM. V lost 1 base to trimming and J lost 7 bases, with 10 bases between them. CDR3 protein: CASSLSVSREAFF. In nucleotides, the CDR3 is TGTGCCAGCAGTTTATCTGTCAGCCGTGAAGCTTTCTTT.

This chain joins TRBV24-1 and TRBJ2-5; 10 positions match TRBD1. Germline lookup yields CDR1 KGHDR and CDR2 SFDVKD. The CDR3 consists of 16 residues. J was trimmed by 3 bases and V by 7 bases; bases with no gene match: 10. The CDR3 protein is CATSPHPGQGKETQYF. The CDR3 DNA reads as TGTGCCACCAGCCCGCATCCGGGACAGGGGAAAGAGACCCAGTACTTC.

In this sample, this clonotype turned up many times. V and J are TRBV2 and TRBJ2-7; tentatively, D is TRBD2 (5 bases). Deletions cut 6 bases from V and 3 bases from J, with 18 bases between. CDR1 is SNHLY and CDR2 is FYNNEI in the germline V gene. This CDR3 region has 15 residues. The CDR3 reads CASRAGRGDLYEQYF. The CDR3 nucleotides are TGTGCCAGCAGGGCAGGACGGGGAGACCTCTACGAGCAGTACTTC.

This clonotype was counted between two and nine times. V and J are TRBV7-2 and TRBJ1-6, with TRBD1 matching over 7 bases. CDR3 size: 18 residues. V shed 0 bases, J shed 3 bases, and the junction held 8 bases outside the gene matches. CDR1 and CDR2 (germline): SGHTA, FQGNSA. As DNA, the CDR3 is TGTGCCAGCAGCTTAGCCTCTGACAGGGAGCTCTATAATTCACCCCTCCACTTT. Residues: CASSLASDRELYNSPLHF.

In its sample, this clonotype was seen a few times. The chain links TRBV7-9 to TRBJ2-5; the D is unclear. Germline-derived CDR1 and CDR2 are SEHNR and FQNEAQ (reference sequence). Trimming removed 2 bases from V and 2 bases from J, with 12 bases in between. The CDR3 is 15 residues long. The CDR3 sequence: CASSLNYAEQETQYF. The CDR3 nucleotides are TGTGCCAGCAGCTTAAACTACGCCGAGCAAGAGACCCAGTACTTC.

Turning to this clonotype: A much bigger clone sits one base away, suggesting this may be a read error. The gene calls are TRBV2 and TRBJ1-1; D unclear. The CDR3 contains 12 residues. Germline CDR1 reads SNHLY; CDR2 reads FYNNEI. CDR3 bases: TGTGCCAGCACTGAAGAACGGATTGAAGCTTTCTTT. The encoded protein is CASTEERIEAFF.

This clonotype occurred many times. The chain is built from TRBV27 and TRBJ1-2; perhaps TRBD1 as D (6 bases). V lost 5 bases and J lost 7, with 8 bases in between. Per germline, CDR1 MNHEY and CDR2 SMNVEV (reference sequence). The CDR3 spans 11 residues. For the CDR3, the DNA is TGTGCCAGCAGTGACAGGAGTGGCTACACCTTC. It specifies CASSDRSGYTF.

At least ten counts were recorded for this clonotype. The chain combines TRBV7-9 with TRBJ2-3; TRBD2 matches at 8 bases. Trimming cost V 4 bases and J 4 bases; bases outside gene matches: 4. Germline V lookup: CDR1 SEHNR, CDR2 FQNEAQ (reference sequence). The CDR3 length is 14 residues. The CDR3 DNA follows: TGTGCCAGCAGCTCTACGGGGGGGGCAGATACGCAGTATTTT. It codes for CASSSTGGADTQYF.

In DNA, the CDR3 is TGCAGTGCTAGAGATCTGGACAAGTACCAAGAGACCCAGTACTTC. Translation gives CSARDLDKYQETQYF. The rearrangement joins TRBV20-1 to TRBJ2-5; D may be TRBD1 (5 bases). Germline CDR1 is DFQATT and CDR2 is SNEGSKA (reference sequence). V was trimmed by 0 bases and J by 0 bases, leaving 11 bases between them. This CDR3 has 15 residues.

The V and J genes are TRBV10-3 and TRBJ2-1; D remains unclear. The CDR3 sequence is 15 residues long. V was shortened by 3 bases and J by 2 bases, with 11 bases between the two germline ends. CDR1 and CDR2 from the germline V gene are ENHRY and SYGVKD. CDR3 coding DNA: TGTGCCATCAGTGATGTACGGGTGGCCTACAATGAGCAGTTCTTC. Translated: CAISDVRVAYNEQFF.

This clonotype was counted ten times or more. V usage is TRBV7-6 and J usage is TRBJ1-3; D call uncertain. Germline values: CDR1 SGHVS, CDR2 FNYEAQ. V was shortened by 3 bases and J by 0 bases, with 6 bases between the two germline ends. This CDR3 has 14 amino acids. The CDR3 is CASSFGPSGNTIYF. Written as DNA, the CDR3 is TGTGCCAGCAGCTTCGGGCCCTCTGGAAACACCATATATTTT. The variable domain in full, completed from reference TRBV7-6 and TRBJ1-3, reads GAGVSQSPRYKVTKRGQDVALRCDPISGHVSLYWYRQALGQGPEFLTYFNYEAQQDKSGLPNDRFSAERPEGSISTLTIQRTEQRDSAMYRCASSFGPSGNTIYFGEGSWLTVV.

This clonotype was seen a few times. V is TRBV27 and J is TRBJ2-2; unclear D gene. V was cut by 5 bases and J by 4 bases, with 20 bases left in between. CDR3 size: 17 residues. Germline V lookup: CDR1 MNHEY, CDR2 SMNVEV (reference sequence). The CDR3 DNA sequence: TGTGCCAGCAGTCCGTGGGGATCTGGGGTCGGCACCGGGGAGCTGTTTTTT. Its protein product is CASSPWGSGVGTGELFF.

The DNA for the CDR3 is TGTGCCAGACCGTCCTGTACTTTCTTT. It encodes CARPSCTFF. This chain connects TRBV9 to TRBJ1-1; D not resolved. With 8 bases removed from V and 12 bases from J, the gap between germline ends came to 11 bases. Germline V gives CDR1 SGDLS, CDR2 YYNGEE. CDR3 length equals 9 residues.

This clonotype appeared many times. CDR3 bases: TGCGCCAGCACCCCAATACAGGGGCGTACAGATACGCAGTATTTT. This codes for CASTPIQGRTDTQYF. The chain uses TRBV5-1 and TRBJ2-3, with 7 bases identical to TRBD1. CDR1 is SGHRS and CDR2 is YFSETQ in the germline V gene. After removal of 6 bases from V and 3 bases from J, the junction contained 10 bases not matched to a gene. This CDR3 has 15 residues.

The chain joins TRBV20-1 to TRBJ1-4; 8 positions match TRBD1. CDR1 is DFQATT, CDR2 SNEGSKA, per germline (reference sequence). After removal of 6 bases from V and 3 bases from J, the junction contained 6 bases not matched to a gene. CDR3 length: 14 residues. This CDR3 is CSANRDRSNEKLFF. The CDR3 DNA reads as TGCAGTGCAAATCGGGACAGGTCTAATGAAAAACTGTTTTTT.

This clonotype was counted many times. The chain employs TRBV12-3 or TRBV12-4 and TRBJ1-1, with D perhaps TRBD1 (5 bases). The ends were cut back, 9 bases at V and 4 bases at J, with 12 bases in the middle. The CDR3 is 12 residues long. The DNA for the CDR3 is TGTGCCAGTCTGGAGGGGCGCACTGAAGCTTTCTTT. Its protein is CASLEGRTEAFF.

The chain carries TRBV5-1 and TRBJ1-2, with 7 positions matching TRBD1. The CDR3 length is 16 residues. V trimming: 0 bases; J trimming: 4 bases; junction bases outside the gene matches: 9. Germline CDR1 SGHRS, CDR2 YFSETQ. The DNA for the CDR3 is TGCGCCAGCAGCTTGGACGGGGACAGATCAACCTATGGCTACACCTTC. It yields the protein CASSLDGDRSTYGYTF.

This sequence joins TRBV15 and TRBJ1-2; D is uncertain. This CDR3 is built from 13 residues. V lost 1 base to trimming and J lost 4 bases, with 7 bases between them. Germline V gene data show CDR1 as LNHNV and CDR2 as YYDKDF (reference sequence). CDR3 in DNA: TGTGCCACCAGCAGAGGGCAGCCCTATGGCTACACCTTC. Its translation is CATSRGQPYGYTF.

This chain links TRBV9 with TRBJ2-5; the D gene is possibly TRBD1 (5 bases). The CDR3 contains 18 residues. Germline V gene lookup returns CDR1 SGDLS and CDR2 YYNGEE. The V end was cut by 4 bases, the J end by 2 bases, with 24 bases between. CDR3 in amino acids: CASSYLAGPGYGQETQYF. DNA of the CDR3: TGTGCCAGCAGCTACCTCGCCGGACCAGGGTACGGGCAAGAGACCCAGTACTTC.

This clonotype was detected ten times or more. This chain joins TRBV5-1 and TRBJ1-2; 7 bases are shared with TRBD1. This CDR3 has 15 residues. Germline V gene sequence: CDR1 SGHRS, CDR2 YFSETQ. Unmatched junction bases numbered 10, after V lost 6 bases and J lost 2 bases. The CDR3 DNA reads TGCGCCAGCACCGATCTGGACAGGAGCAACTATGGCTACACCTTC. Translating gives CASTDLDRSNYGYTF.

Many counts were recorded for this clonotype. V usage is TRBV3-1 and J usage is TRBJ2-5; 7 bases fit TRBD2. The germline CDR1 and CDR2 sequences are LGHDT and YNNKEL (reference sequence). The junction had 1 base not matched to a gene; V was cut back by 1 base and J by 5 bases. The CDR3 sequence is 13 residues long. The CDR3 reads CASSQGLAETQYF. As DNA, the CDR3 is TGTGCCAGCAGCCAAGGACTAGCCGAGACCCAGTACTTC.

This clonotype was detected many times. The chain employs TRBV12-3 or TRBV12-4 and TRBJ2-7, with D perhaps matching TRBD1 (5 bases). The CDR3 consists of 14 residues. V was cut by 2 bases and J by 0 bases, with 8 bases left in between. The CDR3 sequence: CASSLHRSSYEQYF. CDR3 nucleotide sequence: TGTGCCAGCAGTTTACACAGGTCCTCCTACGAGCAGTACTTC.

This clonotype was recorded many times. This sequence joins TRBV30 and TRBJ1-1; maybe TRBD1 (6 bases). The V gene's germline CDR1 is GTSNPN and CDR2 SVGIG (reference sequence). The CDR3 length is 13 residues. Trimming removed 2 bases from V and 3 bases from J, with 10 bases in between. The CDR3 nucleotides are TGTGCCTGGAGTAGGAACAGGGACACTGAAGCTTTCTTT. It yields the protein CAWSRNRDTEAFF.

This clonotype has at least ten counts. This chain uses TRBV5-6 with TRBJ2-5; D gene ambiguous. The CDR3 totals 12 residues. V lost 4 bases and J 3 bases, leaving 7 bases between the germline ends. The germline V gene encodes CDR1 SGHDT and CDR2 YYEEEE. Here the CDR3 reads CASSRWEETQYF. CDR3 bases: TGTGCCAGCAGCCGGTGGGAAGAGACCCAGTACTTC.

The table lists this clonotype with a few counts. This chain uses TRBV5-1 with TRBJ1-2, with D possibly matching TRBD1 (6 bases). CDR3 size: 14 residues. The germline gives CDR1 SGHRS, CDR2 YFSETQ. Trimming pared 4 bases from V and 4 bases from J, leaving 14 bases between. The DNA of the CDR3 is TGCGCCAGCAGCGACACAGGGACGACCTATGGCTACACCTTC. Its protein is CASSDTGTTYGYTF.